This T cell receptor beta chain is drawn from a study of blood T cell repertoires in COVID-19. Overall study context: Samples taken during acute and convalescent COVID-19 were collected in the United States, Italy and Spain.

Per germline, CDR1 MNHEY and CDR2 SVGAGI. This CDR3 contains 13 residues. V lost 4 bases to trimming and J lost 11 bases; unmatched junction nucleotides: 9. TCRdb's copy holds only in-frame clones and misses some; the assay was immunoSEQ multiplex PCR. The sample carries 150,000 to 200,000 clones, 85% to 95% recorded once. This receptor was obtained from a woman aged 50 to 65 with acute or convalescent COVID-19. This sequence joins TRBV6-5 and TRBJ1-1, with 8 bases identical to TRBD1. Sequencing was carried out using peripheral blood. CDR3 bases: TGTGCCAGCAGTTTAGGGACAGGTGATTTCGCTTTCTTT. As protein: CASSLGTGDFAFF.